This TCR beta chain was obtained from a study of identical twins. In TCRdb, the 5' RACE reads were re-called with MiXCR into one record per CDR3 protein. Of 300,000 to 350,000 distinct CDR3 sequences in the sample, 10% to 15% were seen once. With 5 bases clipped from V and 4 bases from J, the junction kept 16 bases outside the gene matches. Looked up from germline, CDR1 is SGHAT and CDR2 is FQDESV (reference sequence). The length of the CDR3 is 18 residues. The data were also submitted as part of a second study, on yellow fever vaccine responses in identical twins.

Sample: CD8+ T cells sorted from blood. This sequence joins TRBV11-1 and TRBJ2-1; TRBD1 agrees at 8 bases. The sequence was collected from a woman younger than 30 in good health. This chain's CDR3 is CASSPSSGRGPEYNEQFF. CDR3 coding DNA: TGTGCCAGCAGCCCTTCCTCGGGCAGGGGGCCAGAATACAATGAGCAGTTCTTC. Together with reference TRBV11-1 and TRBJ2-1, the CDR3 gives the full variable domain: EAEVAQSPRYKITEKSQAVAFWCDPISGHATLYWYRQILGQGPELLVQFQDESVVDDSQLPKDRFSAERLKGVDSTLKIQPAELGDSAMYLCASSPSSGRGPEYNEQFFGPGTRLTVL.